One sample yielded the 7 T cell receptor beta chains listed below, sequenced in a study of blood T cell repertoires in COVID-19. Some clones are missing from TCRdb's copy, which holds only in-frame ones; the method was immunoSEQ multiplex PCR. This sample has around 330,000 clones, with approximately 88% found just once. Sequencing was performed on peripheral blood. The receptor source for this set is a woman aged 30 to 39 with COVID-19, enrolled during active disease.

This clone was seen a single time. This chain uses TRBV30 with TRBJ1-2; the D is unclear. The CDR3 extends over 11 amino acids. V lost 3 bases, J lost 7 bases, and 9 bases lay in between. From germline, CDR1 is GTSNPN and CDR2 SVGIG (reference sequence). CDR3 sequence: CAWRGGVGYTF. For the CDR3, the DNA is TGTGCCTGGAGAGGCGGGGTTGGCTACACCTTC.

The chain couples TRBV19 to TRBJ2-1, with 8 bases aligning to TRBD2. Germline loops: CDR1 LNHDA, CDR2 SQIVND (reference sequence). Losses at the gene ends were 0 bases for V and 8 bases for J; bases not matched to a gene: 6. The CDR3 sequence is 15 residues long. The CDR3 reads CASSIDGGEGYEQFF. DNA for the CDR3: TGTGCCAGTAGTATAGACGGGGGGGAGGGTTATGAGCAGTTCTTC.

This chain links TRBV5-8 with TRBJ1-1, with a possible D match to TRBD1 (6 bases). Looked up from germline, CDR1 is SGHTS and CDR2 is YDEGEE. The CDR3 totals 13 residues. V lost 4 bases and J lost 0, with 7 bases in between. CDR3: CASSRTVNTEAFF. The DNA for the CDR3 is TGTGCCAGCAGCCGGACAGTGAACACTGAAGCTTTCTTT.

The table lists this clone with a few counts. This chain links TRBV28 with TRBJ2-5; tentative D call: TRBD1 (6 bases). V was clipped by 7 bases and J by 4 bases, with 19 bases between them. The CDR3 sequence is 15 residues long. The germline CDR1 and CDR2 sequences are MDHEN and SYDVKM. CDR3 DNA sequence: TGTGCCAGCACCGTAATGGGGGCCCAGGGAGAGACCCAGTACTTC. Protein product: CASTVMGAQGETQYF.

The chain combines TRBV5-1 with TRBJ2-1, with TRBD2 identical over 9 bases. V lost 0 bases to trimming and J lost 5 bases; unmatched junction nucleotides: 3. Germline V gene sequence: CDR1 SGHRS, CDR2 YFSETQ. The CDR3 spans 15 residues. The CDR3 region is CASSLGLAGNNEQFF. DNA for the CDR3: TGCGCCAGCAGCTTGGGGCTAGCGGGGAACAATGAGCAGTTCTTC.

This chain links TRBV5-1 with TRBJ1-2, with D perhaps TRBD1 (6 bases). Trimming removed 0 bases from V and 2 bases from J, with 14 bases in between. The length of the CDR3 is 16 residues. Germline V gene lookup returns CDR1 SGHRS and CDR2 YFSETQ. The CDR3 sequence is CASSLASWTDNYGYTF. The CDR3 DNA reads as TGCGCCAGCAGCTTGGCCAGCTGGACAGACAACTATGGCTACACCTTC.

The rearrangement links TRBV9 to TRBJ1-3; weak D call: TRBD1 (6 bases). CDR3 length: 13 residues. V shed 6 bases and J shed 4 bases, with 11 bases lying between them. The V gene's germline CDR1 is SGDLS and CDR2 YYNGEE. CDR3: CASNDRPGNTIYF. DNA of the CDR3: TGTGCCAGCAACGACAGGCCCGGAAACACCATATATTTT.